What follows describes a single T cell receptor (beta chain). Sequenced by immunoSEQ multiplex PCR; TCRdb stores in-frame clones only, minus some. The data contain about 87,000 clones, roughly 94% of them singletons. This sample was taken from a study of technical replicates of blood from a handful of donors. This CDR3 has 17 amino acids. V lost 0 bases, J lost 0 bases, and 13 bases lay in between. Germline CDR1 is SGHRS and CDR2 is YFSETQ. The chain has TRBV5-1 and TRBJ1-3; D gene uncertain. The TCR comes from a human donor in good health. The sequenced sample consisted of T cells isolated from PBMCs. CDR3 coding DNA: TGCGCCAGCAGCTTGGCCGCAGTCGCTAGCTCTGGAAACACCATATATTTT. This encodes CASSLAAVASSGNTIYF.